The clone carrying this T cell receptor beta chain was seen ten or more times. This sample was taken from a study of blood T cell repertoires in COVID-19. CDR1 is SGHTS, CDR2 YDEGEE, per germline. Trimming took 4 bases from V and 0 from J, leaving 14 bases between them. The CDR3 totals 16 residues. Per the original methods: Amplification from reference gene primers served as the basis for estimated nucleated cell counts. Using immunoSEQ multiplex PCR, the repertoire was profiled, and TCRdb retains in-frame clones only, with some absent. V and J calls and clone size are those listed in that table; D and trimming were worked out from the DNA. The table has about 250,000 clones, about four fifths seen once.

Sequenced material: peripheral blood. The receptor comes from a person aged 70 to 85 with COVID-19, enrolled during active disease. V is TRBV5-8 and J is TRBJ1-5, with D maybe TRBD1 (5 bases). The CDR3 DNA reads TGTGCCAGCAGCCCTCGGGGGGACTATAGCAATCAGCCCCAGCATTTT. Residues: CASSPRGDYSNQPQHF.